Each of the 25 T cell receptor beta chains below was sequenced from the same sample in a study of cytomegalovirus exposure and HLA in healthy donors. PCR used 60 Vbeta primers and 13 Jbeta primers. Measured with immunoSEQ multiplex PCR; TCRdb has only the in-frame clones, and not every one. The data show around 130,000 clones, around 65% seen once. The specimen sequenced was PBMCs. The receptors here all came from a woman aged 55-75 years in good health and CMV-seronegative.

This chain connects TRBV5-1 to TRBJ2-1; 14 positions match TRBD2. This CDR3 is 17 amino acids long. Trimming removed 4 bases from V and 7 bases from J; junction bases left unmatched: 10. Per the germline V gene, CDR1 is SGHRS and CDR2 is YFSETQ. Here the CDR3 reads CASSAKTSGRALNEQFF. The CDR3 DNA is TGCGCCAGCAGCGCTAAGACTAGCGGGAGGGCCTTAAATGAGCAGTTCTTC.

The V gene is TRBV29-1, the J gene TRBJ1-1; the match to TRBD1 covers 10 bases. CDR3 length equals 13 residues. J lost 1 base, V lost 7 bases, and 3 bases had no gene match. The germline CDR1 and CDR2 sequences are SQVTM and ANQGSEA. Here the CDR3 reads CSGTGGWNTEAFF. CDR3 bases: TGCAGCGGGACAGGGGGGTGGAACACTGAAGCTTTCTTT. Full variable domain (missing parts from reference TRBV29-1 and TRBJ1-1): SAVISQKPSRDICQRGTSLTIQCQVDSQVTMMFWYRQQPGQSLTLIATANQGSEATYESGFVIDKFPISRPNLTFSTLTVSNMSPEDSSIYLCSGTGGWNTEAFFGQGTRLTVV.

The table lists this clone with a few counts. The V and J genes are TRBV25-1 and TRBJ1-2, with a weak D call TRBD1 (5 bases). Germline CDR1 and CDR2: MGHDK and SYGVNS. This CDR3 comprises 13 residues. The ends were cut back, 7 bases at V and 5 bases at J, with 14 bases in the middle. The CDR3 nucleotides are TGTGCCAGCAACCGGGACTCGGAGTATGGCTACACCTTC. It yields the protein CASNRDSEYGYTF.

This clone turned up a few times. The CDR3 bases are TGTGCCAGCAGCTTATCTTCCCCCTACGAGCAGTACTTC. It is translated as CASSLSSPYEQYF. V usage is TRBV11-2 and J usage is TRBJ2-7; D is unclear. Germline V gene lookup returns CDR1 SGHAT and CDR2 FQNNGV. Trimming removed 2 bases from V and 2 bases from J, with 7 bases in between. The length of the CDR3 is 13 residues.

The gene calls are TRBV12-2 and TRBJ2-2; TRBD1, as called in the table, went unchecked against the DNA. TRBV12-2 is flagged as a pseudogene. CDR3 length: 15 residues. CDR3 region: CASPTSGDRTGELFF. DNA of the CDR3: TGTGCAAGTCCTACCTCGGGGGACAGGACCGGGGAGCTGTTTTTT.

In this sample, this clone turned up once. The chain has TRBV6-5 and TRBJ2-5; TRBD2 aligns across 12 bases. V lost 0 bases to trimming and J lost 7 bases; unmatched junction nucleotides: 6. The CDR3 has 16 residues. Germline V gene data show CDR1 as MNHEY and CDR2 as SVGAGI. In DNA, the CDR3 is TGTGCCAGCAGTTACTCTAGACTAGCGGGAGTTCGGACCCAGTACTTC. Its protein is CASSYSRLAGVRTQYF.

The V and J genes are TRBV6-5 and TRBJ1-2; the D gene is possibly TRBD1 (6 bases). CDR1 and CDR2 from the germline V gene are MNHEY and SVGAGI. Trimming shortened V by 4 bases and J by 5 bases, and 17 bases separated the two germline ends. The CDR3 consists of 15 residues. CDR3 residues: CASSLGQGFRYGYTF. Written as DNA, the CDR3 is TGTGCCAGCAGTTTGGGCCAGGGGTTCCGGTATGGCTACACCTTC.

V and J are TRBV11-2 and TRBJ2-7, with a possible D match to TRBD1 (5 bases). The V gene lost 0 bases and the J gene lost 2 bases, with 8 bases spanning the gap. Germline V gene data show CDR1 as SGHAT and CDR2 as FQNNGV. The CDR3 covers 14 residues. The CDR3 DNA follows: TGTGCCAGCAGCTTAGACCAGGGCCCCTACGAGCAGTACTTC. Translating it yields CASSLDQGPYEQYF. The full variable domain, with the rest looked up from reference TRBV11-2 and TRBJ2-7, is EAGVAQSPRYKIIEKRQSVAFWCNPISGHATLYWYQQILGQGPKLLIQFQNNGVVDDSQLPKDRFSAERLKGVDSTLKIQPAKLEDSAVYLCASSLDQGPYEQYFGPGTRLTVT.

This clone came up a few times. The chain links TRBV9 to TRBJ1-2; TRBD1 is a possible D gene (6 bases). CDR3 length: 13 residues. Germline loops: CDR1 SGDLS, CDR2 YYNGEE. The V gene lost 3 bases and the J gene lost 1 base, with 7 bases spanning the gap. Here the CDR3 DNA reads TGTGCCAGCAGCGCGGACAGTAACTATGGCTACACCTTC. Its translation: CASSADSNYGYTF.

DNA of the CDR3: TGTGCCAGCAGTACGAGTCGCCACGAGCAGTACTTC. It is translated as CASSTSRHEQYF. V usage is TRBV2 and J usage is TRBJ2-5; D is uncertain. The J call is doubtful: the DNA matches TRBJ2-7 better. The CDR3 runs 12 residues. The germline V gene encodes CDR1 SNHLY and CDR2 FYNNEI.

This sequence joins TRBV7-2 and TRBJ1-4, with a tentative D call TRBD1 (5 bases). Trimming removed 0 bases at V and 5 bases at J, with 7 bases between. Germline V gene data show CDR1 as SGHTA and CDR2 as FQGNSA. This CDR3 spans 14 amino acids. The CDR3 DNA is TGTGCCAGCAGCTTAGCCGGGGGGAATGAAAAACTGTTTTTT. Amino acid sequence: CASSLAGGNEKLFF.

This clone has just a few counts. The V call is TRBV7-2, the J call TRBJ1-1; 10 bases match TRBD1. Germline V gene sequence: CDR1 SGHTA, CDR2 FQGNSA. The length of the CDR3 is 15 residues. With 2 bases clipped from V and 5 bases from J, the junction kept 5 bases outside the gene matches. This chain's CDR3 is CASSLMGQGKTEAFF. CDR3 in DNA: TGTGCCAGCAGCTTAATGGGACAGGGGAAAACTGAAGCTTTCTTT.

This clone was counted only a few times. This sequence joins TRBV7-2 and TRBJ2-7; D remains ambiguous. With 3 bases removed from V and 7 bases from J, the gap between germline ends came to 16 bases. Germline values: CDR1 SGHTA, CDR2 FQGNSA. This CDR3 comprises 14 residues. The DNA for the CDR3 is TGTGCCAGCAGCTTGGCCCCAGTAGTCGGGGAGCAGTACTTC. Amino acids: CASSLAPVVGEQYF.

This sequence joins TRBV28 and TRBJ2-1; 12 positions match TRBD2. The V gene end was trimmed by 2 bases and the J gene end by 6 bases; junction bases not matched to a gene: 5. CDR1 and CDR2 (germline): MDHEN, SYDVKM. The length of the CDR3 is 16 residues. Here the CDR3 DNA reads TGTGCCAGCAGTTTAATTCTAGCGGGAGGGTTCAATGAGCAGTTCTTC. Its translation is CASSLILAGGFNEQFF.

This clone was counted between two and nine times. The chain links TRBV29-1 to TRBJ2-7; D possibly corresponds to TRBD1 (6 bases). V lost 0 bases to trimming and J lost 7 bases, with 25 bases between them. Germline-derived CDR1 and CDR2 are SQVTM and ANQGSEA. The CDR3 consists of 17 residues. DNA for the CDR3: TGCAGCGTTGAAGAGGGGAGCTCGGCGACAGGCCCCCTGGAGCAGTACTTC. Amino acids: CSVEEGSSATGPLEQYF.

The chain employs TRBV6-6 and TRBJ1-4, with TRBD1 matching over 7 bases. Germline assignment: CDR1 MNHNY and CDR2 SVGAGI (reference sequence). The CDR3 is 14 amino acids. The V gene end was trimmed by 6 bases and the J gene end by 5 bases; junction bases not matched to a gene: 6. The CDR3 reads CASSAGTANEKLFF. Here the CDR3 DNA reads TGTGCCAGCAGCGCCGGGACAGCAAATGAAAAACTGTTTTTT.

This rearrangement joins TRBV4-3 to TRBJ1-2; perhaps TRBD1 as D (5 bases). Germline assignment: CDR1 LGHNA and CDR2 YSLEER. V was shortened by 1 base and J by 6 bases, with 12 bases between the two germline ends. This CDR3 comprises 14 residues. The CDR3 reads CASSQAMGGHGYTF. DNA for the CDR3: TGCGCCAGCAGCCAAGCAATGGGGGGACATGGCTACACCTTC.

This rearrangement joins TRBV9 to TRBJ1-1; the match to TRBD1 covers 7 bases. This CDR3 region has 15 residues. V was pared by 4 bases and J by 3 bases, with 9 bases of the junction left unmatched. Germline CDR1 SGDLS, CDR2 YYNGEE. The CDR3 region is CASSRKGGLDTEAFF. The CDR3 nucleotides are TGTGCCAGCAGCCGAAAAGGGGGCTTGGACACTGAAGCTTTCTTT.

This rearrangement joins TRBV6-1 to TRBJ2-2; 7 bases map to TRBD1. V shed 4 bases and J 6 bases; nucleotides not matched to a gene: 8. CDR1 and CDR2 from the germline V gene are MNHNS and SASEGT. CDR3 size: 15 residues. Written as DNA, the CDR3 is TGTGCCAGCAGTGCACAGGGGATTATTCCCGGGGAGCTGTTTTTT. This gives the protein CASSAQGIIPGELFF.

The chain employs TRBV7-2 and TRBJ1-4, with D possibly TRBD1 on 5 matching bases. Trimming removed 6 bases from V and 0 bases from J, with 11 bases in between. This CDR3 comprises 15 residues. The germline gives CDR1 SGHTA, CDR2 FQGNSA. CDR3 DNA sequence: TGTGCCAGCAGTCGAACAGGAGCAACTAATGAAAAACTGTTTTTT. This encodes CASSRTGATNEKLFF.

The chain has TRBV11-3 and TRBJ2-3, with D perhaps TRBD2 (6 bases). The CDR3 has 17 amino acids. Trimming took off 0 bases at V and 1 base at J, with 14 bases between the two ends. The V gene's germline CDR1 is SGHNT and CDR2 YENEEA. The CDR3 here is CASSLDQEGPRTDTQYF. For the CDR3, the DNA is TGTGCCAGCAGCTTAGATCAGGAGGGGCCCCGCACAGATACGCAGTATTTT.

A word on this clone: Sequence at one end of the junction differs from germline and may be a read error. CDR3 nucleotide sequence: TGTGCCAGCAGCGTACAGGGACACACCTACGGGCAGTACTTC. Encoded protein: CASSVQGHTYGQYF. The chain links TRBV9 to TRBJ2-7, with a weak D call TRBD1 (6 bases). This CDR3 contains 14 residues. Germline loops: CDR1 SGDLS, CDR2 YYNGEE.

V usage is TRBV10-3 and J usage is TRBJ2-3; D possibly corresponds to TRBD2 (6 bases). The germline V and J ends were trimmed by 1 base and 3 bases, with 11 bases remaining between them. Germline CDR1 ENHRY, CDR2 SYGVKD. The CDR3 runs 15 residues. CDR3 in amino acids: CAISEFSGSTDTQYF. CDR3 DNA sequence: TGTGCCATCAGTGAGTTTAGCGGTTCAACAGATACGCAGTATTTT.

The chain joins TRBV4-3 to TRBJ2-3, with 13 nucleotides matching TRBD2. Per germline, CDR1 LGHNA and CDR2 YSLEER. Losses at the gene ends were 0 bases for V and 2 bases for J; bases not matched to a gene: 5. The CDR3 extends over 18 amino acids. CDR3 coding DNA: TGCGCCAGCAGCCAAGATGTGACTAGCGGGGGGTACACAGATACGCAGTATTTT. Encoded protein: CASSQDVTSGGYTDTQYF.

This chain uses TRBV5-1 with TRBJ2-2; the D gene is possibly TRBD1 (6 bases). Germline V gene data show CDR1 as SGHRS and CDR2 as YFSETQ. CDR3 size: 15 residues. Trimming cost V 6 bases and J 0 bases, with 12 bases left between them. The CDR3 DNA is TGCGCCAGCAACGAGGACAGTCCGAACACCGGGGAGCTGTTTTTT. Residues: CASNEDSPNTGELFF.